Listed below are T cell receptor beta chains from one sample, sequenced in a study of T cells after yellow fever vaccination. Via MiXCR, TCRdb re-called the 5' RACE reads, giving one row per CDR3 protein. The sample consists of hundreds of thousands of distinct CDR3 sequences, 21% of them appearing once. This specimen was PBMCs, taken 20 to 25 days after the first yellow fever vaccination. The receptors come from a man between 18 and 29 years old who received the YFV17D yellow fever vaccine. CDR3s include the opening cysteine and the closing phenylalanine or tryptophan. A D gene is named only where the DNA matches it firmly. Part of the rows lack a size; the others show once, few, many or a class for expanded clones.

cdr3_length | j_call | d_call | clone_size | v_call | cdr3_nt | cdr3_aa
15 | TRBJ1-6 | . | . | TRBV7-6 | TGTGCCAGCAGCCTCTTCGGACAGAACAATTCACCCCTCCACTTT | CASSLFGQNNSPLHF
16 | TRBJ2-3 | . | few | TRBV5-1 | TGCGCCAGCAGCCCCAACCTGGCGGGGAGCACAGATACGCAGTATTTT | CASSPNLAGSTDTQYF
14 | TRBJ2-5 | TRBD1 | . | TRBV24-1 | TGTGCCACCAGTGAGACGGGACAGCGCCGGACCCAGTACTTC | CATSETGQRRTQYF
15 | TRBJ2-1 | TRBD1 | . | TRBV5-1 | TGCGCCAGCAGCGCGATAACGACAGGGTACAATGAGCAGTTCTTC | CASSAITTGYNEQFF
18 | TRBJ1-3 | . | few | TRBV5-1 | TGCGCCAGCAGCCCCCTTAGCCTTAAAACAGGGTATGGAAACACCATATATTTT | CASSPLSLKTGYGNTIYF
16 | TRBJ2-5 | TRBD1 | . | TRBV12-3/TRBV12-4 | TGTGCCAGCAGGGTGGGGACAGGGACCATGCGAGAGACCCAGTACTTC | CASRVGTGTMRETQYF
14 | TRBJ2-2 | . | few | TRBV6-1 | TGTGCCACCCTTCCCGGGTTTCCAACCGGGGAGCTGTTTTTT | CATLPGFPTGELFF
13 | TRBJ1-5 | . | few | TRBV20-1 | TGCAGTGCTAGGGCGACCTTGGGACAGCCCCAGCATTTT | CSARATLGQPQHF
14 | TRBJ2-2 | . | few | TRBV7-3 | TGTGCCAGCAGCCCTCAGGGTTGGACCGGGGAGCTGTTTTTT | CASSPQGWTGELFF
12 | TRBJ2-5 | TRBD1 | . | TRBV20-1 | TGCAGTGCTAGAGCAGGGGGAAGGACCCAGTACTTC | CSARAGGRTQYF
11 | TRBJ1-2 | . | few | TRBV6-6 | TGTGCCAGCAGTTACCCTGTAGGCTACACCTTC | CASSYPVGYTF
13 | TRBJ2-3 | . | . | TRBV7-2 | TGTGCCAGCTCTGCGCCTAGCACAGATACGCAGTATTTT | CASSAPSTDTQYF
17 | TRBJ2-7 | . | many | TRBV13 | TGTGCCAGCAGCTTAGAACGCCCGGGTGCTAGCTCCTACGAGCAGTACTTC | CASSLERPGASSYEQYF
15 | TRBJ1-1 | TRBD1 | . | TRBV19 | TGTGCCAGTACTATGACAGGGGGGGGCAATACTGAAGCTTTCTTT | CASTMTGGGNTEAFF